A single sample is the source of the 14 T cell receptor beta chains below, sequenced in a study of early T cells in non-severe SARS-CoV-2 infection. One entry per CDR3 protein results from TCRdb running MiXCR on the 5' RACE reads. The table shows about 50,000 distinct CDR3 sequences, with around 16% occurring only once. Specimen: whole blood, collected at baseline. The receptor set was obtained from an adult who was a healthcare worker with PCR-confirmed SARS-CoV-2 infection or an uninfected control (not recorded which).

V usage is TRBV4-1 and J usage is TRBJ2-7; 7 bases align to TRBD1. The length of the CDR3 is 14 residues. Germline V gives CDR1 MGHRA, CDR2 YSYEKL. The ends lost 3 bases at V and 3 bases at J; junction bases unmatched: 5. CDR3: CASSHPGQRYEQYF. The CDR3, as DNA: TGCGCCAGCAGCCACCCGGGACAGCGCTACGAGCAGTACTTC.

The rearrangement joins TRBV28 to TRBJ2-7, with TRBD1 matching over 7 bases. Germline trimming cut 3 bases from V and 5 bases from J; bases unmatched to any gene: 10. The V gene's germline CDR1 is MDHEN and CDR2 SYDVKM. The CDR3 length is 15 residues. CDR3 sequence: CASSFFATGIHEQYF. CDR3 nucleotide sequence: TGTGCCAGCAGTTTTTTCGCGACAGGGATCCACGAGCAGTACTTC.

This chain links TRBV6-1 with TRBJ2-5; D is unresolved. V was clipped by 4 bases and J by 2 bases, with 11 bases between them. CDR3 length: 14 residues. CDR1 MNHNS and CDR2 SASEGT come from the germline V gene. CDR3 sequence reads: CASSGRNLQETQYF. The CDR3 region has the DNA TGTGCCAGCAGTGGTCGTAACTTACAAGAGACCCAGTACTTC.

This clonotype was recorded a few times. The rearrangement uses TRBV28 and TRBJ2-5; perhaps D is TRBD1 or TRBD2 (5 bases each). Trimming left V 5 bases short and J 4 bases short, with 17 bases between. This CDR3 has 15 amino acids. Per the germline V gene, CDR1 is MDHEN and CDR2 is SYDVKM. The CDR3, as DNA: TGTGCCAGCAGTCCCCGGGACCCTTTGAGAGAGACCCAGTACTTC. Amino acid sequence: CASSPRDPLRETQYF.

The chain couples TRBV20-1 to TRBJ1-6; D uncertain. This CDR3 contains 17 residues. CDR1 is DFQATT, CDR2 SNEGSKA, per germline (reference sequence). V dropped 0 bases and J dropped 7 bases, with 19 bases sitting between them. The CDR3 DNA reads as TGCAGTGCTAGAGATGTTTCCGCCCTACGGGGAAATTCACCCCTCCACTTT. Protein: CSARDVSALRGNSPLHF.

The genes are TRBV7-2 and TRBJ2-1; 8 positions agree with TRBD2. CDR3 size: 19 residues. V dropped 5 bases and J dropped 0; count of bases not matched to a gene: 15. The V gene's germline CDR1 is SGHTA and CDR2 FQGNSA. The DNA for the CDR3 is TGTGCCAGCAGCCGGACGATAATAATAGCGGGAACCTCCTACAATGAGCAGTTCTTC. This gives the protein CASSRTIIIAGTSYNEQFF.

This clonotype was detected ten times or more. The J gene is TRBJ2-1, the V gene TRBV20-1; possible D gene TRBD1, 6 bases. There are 11 residues in the CDR3. V lost 6 bases and J lost 6, with 9 bases in between. The germline gives CDR1 DFQATT, CDR2 SNEGSKA (reference sequence). The CDR3 sequence is CSAIGGNEQFF. CDR3 bases: TGCAGTGCCATAGGGGGCAATGAGCAGTTCTTC.

V and J are TRBV6-5 and TRBJ2-2; D not resolved. The V and J ends lost 2 bases and 0 bases respectively, with 13 bases between them. Per germline, CDR1 MNHEY and CDR2 SVGAGI. This CDR3 contains 17 residues. CDR3 coding DNA: TGTGCCAGCAGTTACGACGTGAGATCTCCGAACACCGGGGAGCTGTTTTTT. Translated: CASSYDVRSPNTGELFF.

This clonotype was detected only a few times. The V and J genes are TRBV18 and TRBJ2-1, with D perhaps matching TRBD1 (6 bases). V dropped 4 bases and J dropped 8 bases, with 9 bases sitting between them. Germline loops: CDR1 KGHSH, CDR2 LQKENI. The CDR3 covers 12 residues. CDR3 residues: CASSLQGHEQFF. The CDR3 bases are TGTGCCAGCTCACTACAGGGCCATGAGCAGTTCTTC.

This clonotype was seen ten or more times. V gene TRBV7-3 combines with J gene TRBJ2-3; 8 bases fit TRBD1. After removal of 5 bases from V and 4 bases from J, the junction contained 8 bases not matched to a gene. The CDR3 runs to 15 residues. Germline assignment: CDR1 SGHTA and CDR2 FQGTGA. The CDR3 spells CASSVNRGFSDTQYF. The CDR3 DNA follows: TGTGCCAGCAGCGTCAACAGGGGGTTTTCAGATACGCAGTATTTT. The whole variable domain, remainder taken from reference TRBV7-3 and TRBJ2-3, is GAGVSQTPSNKVTEKGKYVELRCDPISGHTALYWYRQSLGQGPEFLIYFQGTGAADDSGLPNDRFFAVRPEGSVSTLKIQRTERGDSAVYLCASSVNRGFSDTQYFGPGTRLTVL.

This clonotype was counted between two and nine times. This chain uses TRBV2 with TRBJ2-7; 7 positions agree with TRBD2. The CDR3 length is 13 residues. Losses at the gene ends were 7 bases for V and 7 bases for J; bases not matched to a gene: 10. Germline assignment: CDR1 SNHLY and CDR2 FYNNEI. Here the CDR3 reads CASTTSDQWEQYF. The DNA for the CDR3 is TGTGCCAGCACCACTAGCGACCAGTGGGAGCAGTACTTC.

The chain recombines TRBV2 with TRBJ2-7, with a possible D match to TRBD2 (5 bases). With 7 bases removed from V and 2 bases from J, the gap between germline ends came to 15 bases. Germline values: CDR1 SNHLY, CDR2 FYNNEI. The CDR3 totals 14 residues. DNA for the CDR3: TGTGCCAGCATGAGGGAAAGGTTGACCTACGAGCAGTACTTC. It yields the protein CASMRERLTYEQYF.

The chain uses TRBV20-1 and TRBJ1-3; TRBD1 matches 9 bases. V shed 0 bases, J shed 0 bases, and the junction held 12 bases outside the gene matches. From germline, CDR1 is DFQATT and CDR2 SNEGSKA (reference sequence). The CDR3 extends over 19 amino acids. The CDR3 protein is CSARDPDRGGIFSGNTIYF. In DNA, the CDR3 is TGCAGTGCTAGAGACCCGGACAGGGGAGGGATATTCTCTGGAAACACCATATATTTT.

V and J are TRBV6-1 and TRBJ2-5; 11 bases agree with TRBD1. The CDR3 covers 17 residues. J was trimmed by 4 bases and V by 6 bases; bases with no gene match: 13. CDR1 and CDR2 (germline): MNHNS, SASEGT. For the CDR3, the DNA is TGTGCCAGCAGCCCCGGGACAGGGGGTCCGGGGGTAGAGACCCAGTACTTC. It yields the protein CASSPGTGGPGVETQYF.